The sequence of this T cell receptor beta chain was determined in a study of radiotherapy plus CTLA-4 blockade in lung cancer. Background on the study: In about 20% of patients, objective responses were seen; approximately 34% had disease control.

V dropped 7 bases and J dropped 2; count of bases not matched to a gene: 5. The CDR3 covers 14 residues. Germline V gives CDR1 MNHNS, CDR2 SASEGT. To note about this clone: The antigen remains undetermined.

Produced via immunoSEQ multiplex PCR; TCRdb's table is partial and in-frame only. The table lists fewer than 100,000 clones, about four fifths of them singletons. Study outcomes and limitations: Tumor-derived TCR clones expanded in blood after radiotherapy plus ipilimumab. Interferon-beta and early blood T cell clone dynamics reportedly predicted response best.

This clonotype was sampled from a human donor with non-small cell lung cancer who had stable disease on radiotherapy plus ipilimumab. V gene TRBV6-1 combines with J gene TRBJ1-5, with 7 bases aligning to TRBD1. Specimen: peripheral blood, collected from a patient treated with radiotherapy plus ipilimumab. This CDR3 is CASNGQVGNQPQHF. The CDR3 nucleotides are TGTGCCAGCAACGGACAGGTGGGCAATCAGCCCCAGCATTTT.